Below, 3 T cell receptor beta chains from the same sample are listed, as sequenced in a study of shared clonotypes between healthy human individuals. Method: immunoSEQ multiplex PCR; TCRdb's copy keeps in-frame clones and lacks some. The sample consists of millions of clones, about 92% of them appearing once. Input material: naive CD4+ T cells sorted from blood. Regarding subset: CD45RA+ positively selected. Receptors were obtained from a man aged 18-30 years in good health.

V usage is TRBV2 and J usage is TRBJ2-3, with 7 bases identical to TRBD1. The trim removed 10 bases at V and 0 bases at J, leaving 4 bases unmatched. The CDR3 runs 13 residues. The germline CDR1 and CDR2 sequences are SNHLY and FYNNEI. Here the CDR3 DNA reads TGTGCCACCTCGGGACAGAGCACAGATACGCAGTATTTT. Amino acid sequence: CATSGQSTDTQYF.

This chain joins TRBV28 and TRBJ1-6, with no clear D. This CDR3 spans 17 amino acids. Trimming removed 3 bases from V and 0 bases from J, with 12 bases in between. Per the germline V gene, CDR1 is MDHEN and CDR2 is SYDVKM. The CDR3: CASSLSISTSYNSPLHF. CDR3 DNA: TGTGCCAGCAGTTTGAGTATAAGTACCTCCTATAATTCACCCCTCCACTTT. Full variable domain (outside the CDR3, taken from reference TRBV28 and TRBJ1-6): DVKVTQSSRYLVKRTGEKVFLECVQDMDHENMFWYRQDPGLGLRLIYFSYDVKMKEKGDIPEGYSVSREKKERFSLILESASTNQTSMYLCASSLSISTSYNSPLHFGNGTRLTVT.

On this clone itself: The identical CDR3 is also encoded by other nucleotide sequences in the sample. The rearrangement links TRBV6-5 to TRBJ2-7, with 8 nucleotides matching TRBD2. Germline lookup yields CDR1 MNHEY and CDR2 SVGAGI. V shed 5 bases and J 0 bases; nucleotides not matched to a gene: 3. The CDR3 length is 14 residues. CDR3 protein: CASSPGTSSYEQYF. The CDR3, as DNA: TGTGCCAGCAGTCCCGGGACTAGCTCCTACGAGCAGTACTTC.